This is a list of T cell receptor beta chains from one sample in a study of a mutant IDH1 vaccine in newly diagnosed glioma. Sequencing was performed with immunoSEQ multiplex PCR; in TCRdb, only in-frame clones are kept and a portion is missing. The sample holds roughly 70,000 clones; about 81% are singletons and the top ten take about 9.4%. Antigens for these TCRs are unknown. The sample here was PBMCs, taken from a glioma patient whose treatment included an IDH1 peptide vaccine. All receptors come from a woman aged 45 to 65 with glioma. CDR3s include the opening cysteine and the closing phenylalanine or tryptophan. Fields, in order: D gene, J gene, V gene, clone size, CDR3 protein, CDR3 DNA. A D gene is named only where the DNA matches it firmly. The size of a clone is reported for some rows only, either as once, few or many, or as a class for expanded clones.

. TRBJ1-2 TRBV28 once CASSYSGDYGYTF TGTGCCAGCAGTTATTCAGGCGACTATGGCTACACCTTC
. TRBJ1-6 TRBV7-2 once CASSLAMEGLLRAPLHF TGTGCCAGCAGCTTAGCGATGGAGGGTTTATTGAGGGCACCCCTCCACTTT
. TRBJ1-5 TRBV9 . CASSVGELSNQPQHF TGTGCCAGCAGCGTAGGGGAACTTAGCAATCAGCCCCAGCATTTT
. TRBJ1-2 TRBV7-2 . CASTASVTGYTF TGTGCCAGCACGGCCTCGGTGACAGGCTACACCTTC
. TRBJ2-2 TRBV6-1 . CATSGGAAVTGELFF TGTGCCACCAGTGGGGGGGCTGCGGTCACCGGGGAGCTGTTTTTT
. TRBJ1-2 TRBV19 . CASSRQGSGYTF TGTGCCAGTAGTCGGCAGGGGAGCGGCTACACCTTC
. TRBJ1-4 TRBV7-8 once CASSRRDGEKLFF TGTGCCAGCAGCCGCCGCGACGGTGAAAAACTGTTTTTT
. TRBJ2-6 TRBV30 . CASEGGLSGANVLTF TGTGCCTCCGAGGGGGGTCTGTCTGGGGCCAACGTCCTGACTTTC
. TRBJ1-1 TRBV30 . CAWREWQGAFF TGTGCCTGGAGAGAATGGCAGGGAGCTTTCTTT
. TRBJ2-7 TRBV5-6 . CASSLWSRVDSYEQYF TGTGCCAGCAGCTTGTGGTCCAGGGTAGACTCCTACGAGCAGTACTTC
TRBD1 TRBJ2-3 TRBV18 . CASSPRQGFDTQYF TGTGCCAGCTCACCCCGACAGGGTTTCGATACGCAGTATTTT
TRBD2 TRBJ2-5 TRBV4-3 . CASSQDSGGALETQYF TGCGCCAGCAGCCAAGATAGCGGGGGGGCCTTAGAGACCCAGTACTTC
. TRBJ1-2 TRBV7-9 once CASSLDRASNGYTF TGTGCCAGCAGCTTAGACAGGGCTAGTAATGGCTACACCTTC
. TRBJ1-1 TRBV5-1 . CASSLDPRSEAFF TGCGCCAGCAGCTTGGATCCGAGGAGTGAAGCTTTCTTT
TRBD1 TRBJ1-2 TRBV19 once CATQGGQGYYGYTF TGTGCCACCCAAGGGGGACAGGGGTACTATGGCTACACCTTC
. TRBJ1-2 TRBV27 . CASSFIPEGLYGYTF TGTGCCAGCAGTTTCATTCCCGAGGGACTCTATGGCTACACCTTC
. TRBJ2-1 TRBV5-1 . CASSKDPTGYNEQFF TGCGCCAGCAGCAAAGACCCGACGGGCTACAATGAGCAGTTCTTC
. TRBJ1-6 TRBV27 once CASRAPNYNSPLHF TGTGCCAGCAGGGCCCCAAACTATAATTCACCCCTCCACTTT
. TRBJ1-1 TRBV2 . CASKVGSNTEAFF TGTGCCAGCAAAGTAGGGTCAAACACTGAAGCTTTCTTT
. TRBJ1-3 TRBV9 . CASSVGADSGNTIYF TGTGCCAGCAGCGTAGGGGCAGACTCTGGAAACACCATATATTTT
. TRBJ1-2 TRBV19 . CASGFRGYTF TGTGCCAGCGGGTTTCGAGGCTACACCTTC